This T cell receptor beta chain was captured by sequencing in a study of blood T cell repertoires in COVID-19. Trimming shortened V by 3 bases and J by 0 bases, and 5 bases separated the two germline ends. Germline CDR1 and CDR2: KGHSH and LQKENI. The CDR3 runs to 13 residues. Measured with immunoSEQ multiplex PCR; TCRdb has only the in-frame clones, and not every one. The sample includes some 150,000 clones, approximately 85% of them seen just once. Enrollment of patients from Seattle took place during active infection, with longitudinal follow-up. The sample consisted of peripheral blood. The chain links TRBV18 to TRBJ2-5; D unresolved. This receptor was obtained from a man between 60 and 75 years old with COVID-19, enrolled during active disease. CDR3 amino acids: CASSPGNQETQYF. For the CDR3, the DNA is TGTGCCAGCTCACCGGGCAACCAAGAGACCCAGTACTTC. The variable domain in full, with the rest retrieved from reference TRBV18 and TRBJ2-5, is NAGVMQNPRHLVRRRGQEARLRCSPMKGHSHVYWYRQLPEEGLKFMVYLQKENIIDESGMPKERFSAEFPKEGPSILRIQQVVRGDSAAYFCASSPGNQETQYFGPGTRLLVL.